This T cell receptor beta chain is drawn from a study of shared clonotypes between healthy human individuals. In the study overall: With ages of 18 to 49, the donors were two women and a few men.

J was trimmed by 0 bases and V by 7 bases; bases with no gene match: 15. There are 17 residues in the CDR3. CDR1 and CDR2 (germline): SGHNT, YYREEE (reference sequence). Comment on this clone: The antigen is undetermined.

Findings of the study overall: As a rule, naive subsets had a larger estimated richness than memory subsets.

Per the authors' pipeline: Junction-only immunoSEQ data arrived without quality scores, meaning filtering differed. Clones were sequenced by immunoSEQ multiplex PCR, and TCRdb holds only the in-frame ones, with some missing. Clonal size and the V and J genes are those of that table, whereas D and trimming came from the DNA. The sample holds some 800,000 clones; 80% to 95% are singletons and the top ten take 24%. Cells designated naive CD8 were CD45RO-negative and were positively selected for CCR7, with terminally differentiated effector memory CD45RA+ cells excluded. Donors, healthy HIV-negative adults, lacked recent acute infections or vaccinations.

The source is a man aged 30-40 years in good health. V and J are TRBV5-4 and TRBJ2-7; 8 bases agree with TRBD1. Specimen: naive CD8+ T cells sorted from blood. In nucleotides, the CDR3 is TGTGCCAGCCGTCCCAACAGGGGGGAACGCTACTCCTACGAGCAGTACTTC. It specifies CASRPNRGERYSYEQYF.